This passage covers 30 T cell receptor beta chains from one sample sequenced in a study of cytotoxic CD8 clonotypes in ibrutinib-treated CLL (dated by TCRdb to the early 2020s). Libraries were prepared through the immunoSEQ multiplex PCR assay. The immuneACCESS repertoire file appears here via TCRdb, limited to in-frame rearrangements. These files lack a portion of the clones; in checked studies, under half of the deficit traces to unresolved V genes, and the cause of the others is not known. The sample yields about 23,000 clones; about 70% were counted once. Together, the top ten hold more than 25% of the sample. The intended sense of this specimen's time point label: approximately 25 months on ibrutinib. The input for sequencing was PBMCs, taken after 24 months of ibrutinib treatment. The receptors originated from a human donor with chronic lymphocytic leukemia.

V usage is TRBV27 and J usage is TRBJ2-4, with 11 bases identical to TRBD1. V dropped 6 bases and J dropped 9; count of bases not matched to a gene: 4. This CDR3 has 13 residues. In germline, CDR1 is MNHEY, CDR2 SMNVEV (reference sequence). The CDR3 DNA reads TGTGCCAGCAGGGGGACAGGGGGACGCATTCAGTACTTC. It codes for CASRGTGGRIQYF.

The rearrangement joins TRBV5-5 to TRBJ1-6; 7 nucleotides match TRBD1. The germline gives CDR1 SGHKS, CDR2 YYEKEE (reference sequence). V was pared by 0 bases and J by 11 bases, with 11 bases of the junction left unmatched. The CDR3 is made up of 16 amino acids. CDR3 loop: CASSLEATRGHTPLHF. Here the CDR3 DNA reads TGTGCCAGCAGCTTGGAGGCAACTAGGGGGCATACACCCCTCCACTTT.

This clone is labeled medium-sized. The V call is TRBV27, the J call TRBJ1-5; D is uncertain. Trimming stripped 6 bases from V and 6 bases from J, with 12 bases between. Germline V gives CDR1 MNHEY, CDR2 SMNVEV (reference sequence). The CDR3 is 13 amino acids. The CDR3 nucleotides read TGTGCCAGCAGAAACAGCAGAGGTCAGCCCCAGCATTTT. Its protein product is CASRNSRGQPQHF.

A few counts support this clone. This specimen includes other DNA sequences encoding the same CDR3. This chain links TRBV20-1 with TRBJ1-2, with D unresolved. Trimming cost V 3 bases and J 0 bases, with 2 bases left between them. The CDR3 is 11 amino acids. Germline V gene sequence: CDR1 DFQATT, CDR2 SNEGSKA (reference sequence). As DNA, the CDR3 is TGCAGTGCTAGTCCTAACTATGGCTACACCTTC. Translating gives CSASPNYGYTF.

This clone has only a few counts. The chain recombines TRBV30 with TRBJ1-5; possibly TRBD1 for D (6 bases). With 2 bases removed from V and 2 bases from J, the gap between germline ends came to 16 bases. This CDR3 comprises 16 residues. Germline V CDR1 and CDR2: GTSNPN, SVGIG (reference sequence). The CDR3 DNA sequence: TGTGCCTGGAGTATTCCCAGGGGATATGGCAATCAGCCCCAGCATTTT. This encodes CAWSIPRGYGNQPQHF.

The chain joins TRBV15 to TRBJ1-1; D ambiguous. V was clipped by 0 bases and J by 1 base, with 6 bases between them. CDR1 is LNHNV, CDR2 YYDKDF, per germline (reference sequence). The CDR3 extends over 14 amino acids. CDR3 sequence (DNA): TGTGCCACCAGCAGAGAGTATGGGAACACTGAAGCTTTCTTT. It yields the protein CATSREYGNTEAFF. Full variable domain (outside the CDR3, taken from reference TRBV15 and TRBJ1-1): DAMVIQNPRYQVTQFGKPVTLSCSQTLNHNVMYWYQQKSSQAPKLLFHYYDKDFNNEADTPDNFQSRRPNTSFCFLDIRSPGLGDTAMYLCATSREYGNTEAFFGQGTRLTVV.

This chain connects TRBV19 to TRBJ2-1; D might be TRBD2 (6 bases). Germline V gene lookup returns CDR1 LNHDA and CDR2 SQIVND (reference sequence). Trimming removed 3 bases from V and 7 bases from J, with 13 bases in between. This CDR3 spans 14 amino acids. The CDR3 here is CASSIRDLRNEQFF. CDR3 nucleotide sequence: TGTGCCAGTAGTATCCGGGACTTGAGGAATGAGCAGTTCTTC.

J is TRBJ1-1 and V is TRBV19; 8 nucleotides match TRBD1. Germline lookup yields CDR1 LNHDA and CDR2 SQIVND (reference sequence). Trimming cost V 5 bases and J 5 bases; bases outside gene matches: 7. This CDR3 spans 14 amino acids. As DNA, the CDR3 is TGTGCCAGTAGTGGGCAGGGGGCAGATACTGAAGCTTTCTTT. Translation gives CASSGQGADTEAFF. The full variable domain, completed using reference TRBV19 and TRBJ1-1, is DGGITQSPKYLFRKEGQNVTLSCEQNLNHDAMYWYRQDPGQGLRLIYYSQIVNDFQKGDIAEGYSVSREKKESFPLTVTSAQKNPTAFYLCASSGQGADTEAFFGQGTRLTVV.

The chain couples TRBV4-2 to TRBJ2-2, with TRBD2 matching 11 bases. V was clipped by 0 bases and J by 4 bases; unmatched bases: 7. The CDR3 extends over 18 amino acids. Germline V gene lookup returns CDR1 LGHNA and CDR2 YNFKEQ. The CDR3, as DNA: TGTGCCAGCAGCCAAGATCCCATACTAGCGGGGGTCACCGGGGAGCTGTTTTTT. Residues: CASSQDPILAGVTGELFF.

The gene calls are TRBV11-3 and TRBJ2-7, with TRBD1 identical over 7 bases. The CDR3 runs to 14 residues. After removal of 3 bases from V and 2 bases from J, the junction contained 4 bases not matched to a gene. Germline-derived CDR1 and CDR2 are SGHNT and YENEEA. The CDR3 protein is CASSLGGQAYEQYF. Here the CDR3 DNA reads TGTGCCAGCAGCTTGGGTGGACAGGCCTACGAGCAGTACTTC.

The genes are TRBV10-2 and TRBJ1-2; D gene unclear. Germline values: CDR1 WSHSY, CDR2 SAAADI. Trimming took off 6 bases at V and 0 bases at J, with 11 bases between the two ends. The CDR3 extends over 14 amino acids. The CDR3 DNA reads TGCGCCAGCAGCGTGGATCCAGCTAACTATGGCTACACCTTC. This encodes CASSVDPANYGYTF.

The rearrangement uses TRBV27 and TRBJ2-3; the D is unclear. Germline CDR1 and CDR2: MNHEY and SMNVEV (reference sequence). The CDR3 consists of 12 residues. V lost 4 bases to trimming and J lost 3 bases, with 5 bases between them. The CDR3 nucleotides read TGTGCCAGCAGTTCCAATACAGATACGCAGTATTTT. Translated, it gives CASSSNTDTQYF.

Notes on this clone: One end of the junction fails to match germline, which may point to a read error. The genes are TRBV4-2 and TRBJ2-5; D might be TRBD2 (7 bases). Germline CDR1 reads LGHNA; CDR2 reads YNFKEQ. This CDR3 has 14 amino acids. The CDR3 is CAGSQAGGPETQYF. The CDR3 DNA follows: TGTGCCGGCAGCCAAGCCGGGGGGCCAGAGACCCAGTACTTC.

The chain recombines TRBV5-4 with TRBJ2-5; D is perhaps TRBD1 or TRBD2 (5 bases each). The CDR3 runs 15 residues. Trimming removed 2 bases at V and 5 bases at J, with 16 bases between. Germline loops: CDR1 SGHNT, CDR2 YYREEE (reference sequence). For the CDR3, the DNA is TGTGCCAGCAGCTTAGGGACCGGGCTGGGGGAGACCCAGTACTTC. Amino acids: CASSLGTGLGETQYF.

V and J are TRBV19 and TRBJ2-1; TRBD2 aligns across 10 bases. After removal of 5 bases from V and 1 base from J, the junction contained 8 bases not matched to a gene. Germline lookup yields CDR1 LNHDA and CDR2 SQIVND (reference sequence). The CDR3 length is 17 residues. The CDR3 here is CASSLLAGGGSYNEQFF. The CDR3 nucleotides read TGTGCCAGTAGTCTCTTAGCGGGGGGCGGGTCCTACAATGAGCAGTTCTTC.

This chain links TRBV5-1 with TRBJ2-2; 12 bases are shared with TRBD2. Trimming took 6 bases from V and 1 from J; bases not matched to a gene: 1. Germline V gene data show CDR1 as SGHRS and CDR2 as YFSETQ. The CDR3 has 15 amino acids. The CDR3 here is CASKTSGGNTGELFF. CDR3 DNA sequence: TGCGCCAGCAAGACTAGCGGGGGGAACACCGGGGAGCTGTTTTTT.

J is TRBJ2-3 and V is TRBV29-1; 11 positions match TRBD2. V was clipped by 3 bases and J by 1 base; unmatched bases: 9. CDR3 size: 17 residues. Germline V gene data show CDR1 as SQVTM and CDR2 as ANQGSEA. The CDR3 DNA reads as TGCAGCGTTGAGGTAGCGGGGGGGCCTAGGGGCACAGATACGCAGTATTTT. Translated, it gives CSVEVAGGPRGTDTQYF.

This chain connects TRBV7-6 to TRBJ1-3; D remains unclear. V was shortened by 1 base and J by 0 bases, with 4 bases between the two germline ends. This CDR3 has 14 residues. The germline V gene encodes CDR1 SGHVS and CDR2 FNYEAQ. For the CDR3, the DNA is TGTGCCAGCAGCTTAGAAGGCTCTGGAAACACCATATATTTT. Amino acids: CASSLEGSGNTIYF.

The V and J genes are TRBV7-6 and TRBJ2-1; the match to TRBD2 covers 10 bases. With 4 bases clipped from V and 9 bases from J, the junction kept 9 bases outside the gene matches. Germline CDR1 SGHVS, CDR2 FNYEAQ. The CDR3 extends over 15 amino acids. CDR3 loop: CASSSLSGGATEQFF. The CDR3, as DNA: TGTGCCAGCAGCTCCCTAAGCGGGGGGGCCACTGAGCAGTTCTTC.

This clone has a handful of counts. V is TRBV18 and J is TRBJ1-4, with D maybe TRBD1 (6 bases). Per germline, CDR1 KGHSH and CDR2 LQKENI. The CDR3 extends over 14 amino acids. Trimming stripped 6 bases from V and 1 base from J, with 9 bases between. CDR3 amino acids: CASSMDRTNEKLFF. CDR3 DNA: TGTGCCAGCTCTATGGACAGAACTAATGAAAAACTGTTTTTT.

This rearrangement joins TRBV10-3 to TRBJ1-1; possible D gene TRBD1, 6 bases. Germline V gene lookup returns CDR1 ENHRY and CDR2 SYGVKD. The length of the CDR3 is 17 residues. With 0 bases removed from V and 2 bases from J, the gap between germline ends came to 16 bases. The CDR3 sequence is CAISESSGDNVNTEAFF. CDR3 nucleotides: TGTGCCATCAGTGAGTCGTCGGGGGACAACGTTAACACTGAAGCTTTCTTT.

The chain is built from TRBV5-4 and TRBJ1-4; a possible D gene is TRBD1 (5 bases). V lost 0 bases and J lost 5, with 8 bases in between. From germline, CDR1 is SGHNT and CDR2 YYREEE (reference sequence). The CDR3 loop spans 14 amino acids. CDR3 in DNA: TGTGCCAGCAGCTTGGAGCAGGGCAATGAAAAACTGTTTTTT. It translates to CASSLEQGNEKLFF.

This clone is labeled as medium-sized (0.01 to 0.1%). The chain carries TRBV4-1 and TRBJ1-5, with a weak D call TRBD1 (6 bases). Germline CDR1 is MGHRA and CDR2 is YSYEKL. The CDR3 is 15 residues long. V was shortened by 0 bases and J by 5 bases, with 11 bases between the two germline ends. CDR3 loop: CASSQDSAGDQPQHF. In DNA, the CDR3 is TGCGCCAGCAGCCAAGATTCGGCAGGGGATCAGCCCCAGCATTTT.

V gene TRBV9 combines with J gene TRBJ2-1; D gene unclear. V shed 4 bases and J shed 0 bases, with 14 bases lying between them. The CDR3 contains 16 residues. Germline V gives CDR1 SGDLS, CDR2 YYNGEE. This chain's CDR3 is CASSPRWARSYNEQFF. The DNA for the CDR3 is TGTGCCAGCAGCCCTCGCTGGGCCCGCTCCTACAATGAGCAGTTCTTC.

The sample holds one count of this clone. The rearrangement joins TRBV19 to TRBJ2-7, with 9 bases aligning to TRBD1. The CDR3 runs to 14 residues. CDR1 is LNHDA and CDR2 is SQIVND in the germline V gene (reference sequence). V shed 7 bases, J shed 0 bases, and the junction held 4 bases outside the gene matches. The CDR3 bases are TGTGCCAGTAAAGACAGGGGGAGCTCCTACGAGCAGTACTTC. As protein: CASKDRGSSYEQYF.

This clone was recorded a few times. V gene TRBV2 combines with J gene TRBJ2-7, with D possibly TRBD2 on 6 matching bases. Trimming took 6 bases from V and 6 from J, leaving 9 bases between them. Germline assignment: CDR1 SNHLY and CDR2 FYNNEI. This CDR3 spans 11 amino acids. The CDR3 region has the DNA TGTGCCAGCAGGGCCGGGGGCGAGCAGTACTTC. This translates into CASRAGGEQYF.

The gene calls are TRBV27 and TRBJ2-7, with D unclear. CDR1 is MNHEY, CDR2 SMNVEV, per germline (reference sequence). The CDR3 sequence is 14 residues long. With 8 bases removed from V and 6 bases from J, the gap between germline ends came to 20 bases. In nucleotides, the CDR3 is TGTGCCAGCTACCCCTTGAGCACCGTGGGCGAGCAGTACTTC. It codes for CASYPLSTVGEQYF.

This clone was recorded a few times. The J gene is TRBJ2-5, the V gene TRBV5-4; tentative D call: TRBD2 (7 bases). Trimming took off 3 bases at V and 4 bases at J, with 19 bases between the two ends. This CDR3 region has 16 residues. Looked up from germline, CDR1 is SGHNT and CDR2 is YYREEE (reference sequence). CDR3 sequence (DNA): TGTGCCAGCAGCTGGGCCGGGGGGCGGGGAGGAGAGACCCAGTACTTC. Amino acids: CASSWAGGRGGETQYF. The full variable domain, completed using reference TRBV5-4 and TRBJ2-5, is ETGVTQSPTHLIKTRGQQVTLRCSSQSGHNTVSWYQQALGQGPQFIFQYYREEENGRGNFPPRFSGLQFPNYSSELNVNALELDDSALYLCASSWAGGRGGETQYFGPGTRLLVL.

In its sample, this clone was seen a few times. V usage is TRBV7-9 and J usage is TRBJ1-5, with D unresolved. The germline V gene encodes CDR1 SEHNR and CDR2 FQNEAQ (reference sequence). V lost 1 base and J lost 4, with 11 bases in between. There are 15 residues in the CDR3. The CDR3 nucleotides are TGTGCCAGCAGCTTAGAGGGTTGGCAGAATCAGCCCCAGCATTTT. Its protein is CASSLEGWQNQPQHF.

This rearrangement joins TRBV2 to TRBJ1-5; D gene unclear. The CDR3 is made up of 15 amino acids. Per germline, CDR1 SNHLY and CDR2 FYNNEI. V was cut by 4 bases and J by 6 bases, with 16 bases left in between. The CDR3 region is CASSAMGTSTQPQHF. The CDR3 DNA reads TGTGCCAGCAGTGCTATGGGTACTTCGACTCAGCCCCAGCATTTT.